This note documents a single T cell receptor (beta chain) sequence. This entry comes from a study of blood T cell repertoires in COVID-19. Study overall: Collection of acute and convalescent COVID-19 samples took place in the United States, Italy and Spain. From T cells, B-cell-depleted T cells, or PBMCs came the material, which was cDNA or gDNA.

Authors' methods: Using reference gene primer amplification, nucleated cell counts were estimated. Clones were sequenced by immunoSEQ multiplex PCR, and TCRdb holds only the in-frame ones, with some missing. V and J calls and clone size are given by that table; D and trimming were obtained from the DNA. Among 60,000 to 85,000 clones, approximately 84% were seen once, and the ten largest hold 36%. The V and J ends lost 5 bases and 2 bases, in that order; junction bases with no gene match: 8. The CDR3 has 16 amino acids. Germline V gives CDR1 SGHNT, CDR2 YYREEE (reference sequence). The V gene is TRBV5-4, the J gene TRBJ2-1; 9 positions agree with TRBD2. This sequence originates from a man between 65 and 79 years old with acute or convalescent COVID-19. Sequencing input: peripheral blood. This chain's CDR3 is CASRSSGVDAYNEQFF. CDR3 sequence (DNA): TGTGCCAGCAGATCTAGCGGGGTCGACGCCTACAATGAGCAGTTCTTC.